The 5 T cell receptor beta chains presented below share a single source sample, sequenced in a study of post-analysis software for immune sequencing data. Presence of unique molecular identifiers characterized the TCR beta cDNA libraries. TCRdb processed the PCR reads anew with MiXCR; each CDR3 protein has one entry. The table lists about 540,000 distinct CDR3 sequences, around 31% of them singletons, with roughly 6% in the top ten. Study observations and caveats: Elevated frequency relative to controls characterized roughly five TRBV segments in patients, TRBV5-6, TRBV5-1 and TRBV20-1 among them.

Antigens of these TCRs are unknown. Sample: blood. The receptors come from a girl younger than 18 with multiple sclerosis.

CDR3 DNA: TGTGCCAGCAGCCTGAACGACAGACTGGACGAAGCTTTCTTT. Encoded protein: CASSLNDRLDEAFF. This sequence joins TRBV6-5 and TRBJ1-1, with D possibly matching TRBD1 (5 bases). The CDR3 contains 14 residues. Trimming took 6 bases from V and 8 from J, leaving 19 bases between them. Germline-derived CDR1 and CDR2 are MNHEY and SVGAGI.

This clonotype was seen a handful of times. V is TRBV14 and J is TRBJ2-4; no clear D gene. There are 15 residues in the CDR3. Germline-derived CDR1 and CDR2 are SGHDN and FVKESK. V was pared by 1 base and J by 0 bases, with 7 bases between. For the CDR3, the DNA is TGTGCCAGCAGCCAAGTAGGGATAGCCAAAAACATTCAGTACTTC. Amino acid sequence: CASSQVGIAKNIQYF. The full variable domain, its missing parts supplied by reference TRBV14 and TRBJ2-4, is EAGVTQFPSHSVIEKGQTVTLRCDPISGHDNLYWYRRVMGKEIKFLLHFVKESKQDESGMPNNRFLAERTGGTYSTLKVQPAELEDSGVYFCASSQVGIAKNIQYFGAGTRLSVL.

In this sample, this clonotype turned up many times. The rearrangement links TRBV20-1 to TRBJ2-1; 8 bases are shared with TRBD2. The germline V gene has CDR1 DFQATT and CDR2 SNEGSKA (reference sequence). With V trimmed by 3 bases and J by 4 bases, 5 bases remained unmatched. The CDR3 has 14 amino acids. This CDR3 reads CSASGGDSYNEQFF. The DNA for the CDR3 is TGCAGTGCTAGCGGGGGGGATTCTTACAATGAGCAGTTCTTC.

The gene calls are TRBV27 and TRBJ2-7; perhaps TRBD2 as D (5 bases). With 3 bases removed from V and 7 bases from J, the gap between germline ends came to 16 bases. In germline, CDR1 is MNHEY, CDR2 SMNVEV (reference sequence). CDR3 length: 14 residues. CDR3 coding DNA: TGTGCCAGCAGTTTTGATCTAGCAACGAATGAGCAGTACTTC. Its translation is CASSFDLATNEQYF.

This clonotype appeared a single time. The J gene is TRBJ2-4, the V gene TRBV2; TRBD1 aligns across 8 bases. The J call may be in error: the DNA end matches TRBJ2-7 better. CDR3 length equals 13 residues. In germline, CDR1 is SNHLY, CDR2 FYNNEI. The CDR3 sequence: CASNRDRRYEQYF. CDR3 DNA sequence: TGTGCCAGCAACCGGGACAGGAGATACGAGCAGTACTTC.